A single sample is the source of the 9 T cell receptor beta chains below, sequenced in a study of somatic mutations in cytotoxic T cells in rheumatoid arthritis. Method: immunoSEQ multiplex PCR; TCRdb's copy keeps in-frame clones and lacks some. The sample shows 15,000 to 20,000 clones, 70% to 85% of them seen only once. Material: CD8+ T cells sorted from blood. The receptor source for this set is an adult with rheumatoid arthritis.

This chain connects TRBV4-1 to TRBJ1-3; D remains unclear. The CDR3 length is 14 residues. CDR1 MGHRA and CDR2 YSYEKL come from the germline V gene. V was trimmed by 0 bases and J by 4 bases, leaving 7 bases between them. The CDR3 loop reads CASSQEDGGNTIYF. Written as DNA, the CDR3 is TGCGCCAGCAGCCAAGAGGATGGGGGAAACACCATATATTTT.

The chain joins TRBV5-1 to TRBJ1-2, with D perhaps TRBD1 (6 bases). Trimming removed 4 bases from V and 1 base from J, with 8 bases in between. Germline V gene data show CDR1 as SGHRS and CDR2 as YFSETQ. This CDR3 region has 13 residues. CDR3 bases: TGCGCCAGCAGCCTAGGGGGTAACTATGGCTACACCTTC. Encoded protein: CASSLGGNYGYTF.

The chain joins TRBV11-2 to TRBJ2-1; TRBD2 matches 14 bases. J was trimmed by 2 bases and V by 5 bases; bases with no gene match: 5. In germline, CDR1 is SGHAT, CDR2 FQNNGV. The CDR3 contains 17 residues. Here the CDR3 DNA reads TGTGCCAGCAGCGGGGGACTAGCGGGAGAGACCTACAATGAGCAGTTCTTC. Translated, it gives CASSGGLAGETYNEQFF. Supplemented by reference TRBV11-2 and TRBJ2-1, the full variable domain reads EAGVAQSPRYKIIEKRQSVAFWCNPISGHATLYWYQQILGQGPKLLIQFQNNGVVDDSQLPKDRFSAERLKGVDSTLKIQPAKLEDSAVYLCASSGGLAGETYNEQFFGPGTRLTVL.

The chain couples TRBV7-9 to TRBJ2-7; the match to TRBD2 covers 7 bases. The CDR3 totals 14 residues. V shed 4 bases and J 0 bases; nucleotides not matched to a gene: 3. Germline CDR1 reads SEHNR; CDR2 reads FQNEAQ (reference sequence). The CDR3 bases are TGTGCCAGCAGCTGGCGGGGGAACTCCTACGAGCAGTACTTC. Its translation is CASSWRGNSYEQYF. The whole variable domain, remainder taken from reference TRBV7-9 and TRBJ2-7, is DTGVSQNPRHKITKRGQNVTFRCDPISEHNRLYWYRQTLGQGPEFLTYFQNEAQLEKSRLLSDRFSAERPKGSFSTLEIQRTEQGDSAMYLCASSWRGNSYEQYFGPGTRLTVT.

The gene calls are TRBV20-1 and TRBJ2-7, with a tentative D call TRBD2 (5 bases). This CDR3 spans 11 amino acids. CDR1 DFQATT and CDR2 SNEGSKA come from the germline V gene (reference sequence). V gave up 5 bases and J gave up 4 bases, with 9 bases separating them. The CDR3 protein is CSAPEGYEQYF. Here the CDR3 DNA reads TGCAGTGCTCCCGAGGGTTACGAGCAGTACTTC.

The chain recombines TRBV4-2 with TRBJ2-5; the match to TRBD2 covers 9 bases. The V gene end was trimmed by 2 bases and the J gene end by 4 bases; junction bases not matched to a gene: 8. This CDR3 has 16 amino acids. Per germline, CDR1 LGHNA and CDR2 YNFKEQ. The CDR3 nucleotides are TGTGCCAGCAGCCAACACTCAGGACTAGCGTCAGAGACCCAGTACTTC. Protein product: CASSQHSGLASETQYF.

This chain joins TRBV4-1 and TRBJ2-3; 8 bases map to TRBD2. CDR1 MGHRA and CDR2 YSYEKL come from the germline V gene. The CDR3 extends over 14 amino acids. V trimming: 2 bases; J trimming: 5 bases; junction bases outside the gene matches: 3. The CDR3 region has the DNA TGCGCCAGCAGCCAAAAGAGCGGGGGAGATACGCAGTATTTT. It specifies CASSQKSGGDTQYF.

The V gene is TRBV7-9, the J gene TRBJ1-1; 8 nucleotides align to TRBD1. The CDR3 is made up of 15 amino acids. The ends lost 5 bases at V and 4 bases at J; junction bases unmatched: 9. CDR1 SEHNR and CDR2 FQNEAQ come from the germline V gene (reference sequence). The CDR3 bases are TGTGCCAGCAGCCCCCCAGGGGGCGCGGCCACTGAAGCTTTCTTT. Its protein is CASSPPGGAATEAFF.

In DNA form, the CDR3 reads TGCAGCGTTGACGGACTAGAGGGCACAGATACGCAGTATTTT. This gives the protein CSVDGLEGTDTQYF. The chain joins TRBV29-1 to TRBJ2-3; 7 positions agree with TRBD2. Per germline, CDR1 SQVTM and CDR2 ANQGSEA. CDR3 length equals 14 residues. J was trimmed by 1 base and V by 3 bases; bases with no gene match: 4.